A selection of T cell receptor beta chains follows, all from one sample in a study of cytomegalovirus exposure and HLA in healthy donors. The data were produced by immunoSEQ multiplex PCR, yet TCRdb's version contains in-frame clones alone and is incomplete. The sample contains roughly 200,000 clones, 77% of which appear only once. The specimen was PBMCs. Every receptor here comes from a woman aged 55-75 years in good health and CMV-seropositive. Each CDR3 is given with its conserved first and last residue. D genes are given only for firm matches. Clone size is shown for a subset of rows, as once, few, many or a class of expanded clone.

d_gene: NA
v_gene: TRBV11-3
j_gene: TRBJ1-1
abundance: NA
CDR3nt: TGTGCCAGCGGGGCTGCGAACACTGAAGCTTTCTTT
CDR3aa: CASGAANTEAFF

d_gene: NA
v_gene: TRBV6-6
j_gene: TRBJ1-1
abundance: NA
CDR3nt: TGTGCCAGCAGTCGTGGGGACACCAGCTATGAAGCTTTCTTT
CDR3aa: CASSRGDTSYEAFF

d_gene: NA
v_gene: TRBV5-1
j_gene: TRBJ1-6
abundance: NA
CDR3nt: TGCGCCAGCAGCATAGGCCAGGGTCGGGATTCACCCCTCCACTTT
CDR3aa: CASSIGQGRDSPLHF

d_gene: NA
v_gene: TRBV27
j_gene: TRBJ1-2
abundance: NA
CDR3nt: TGTGCCAGCAGTCCCCGCAGAGCAGGGAACTATGGCTACACCTTC
CDR3aa: CASSPRRAGNYGYTF

d_gene: NA
v_gene: TRBV6-5
j_gene: TRBJ2-7
abundance: NA
CDR3nt: TGTGCCAGCACCTTAAATCCGTCTCGGTCCTACGAGCAGTACTTC
CDR3aa: CASTLNPSRSYEQYF

d_gene: TRBD1
v_gene: TRBV6-5
j_gene: TRBJ1-1
abundance: NA
CDR3nt: TGTGCCAGCAGTTACACCGGACAGGGGAACACTGAAGCTTTCTTT
CDR3aa: CASSYTGQGNTEAFF

d_gene: NA
v_gene: TRBV27
j_gene: TRBJ1-3
abundance: NA
CDR3nt: TGTGCCAGCAGTCCAGCCAGGGGCACCATATATTTT
CDR3aa: CASSPARGTIYF

d_gene: NA
v_gene: TRBV5-1
j_gene: TRBJ2-2
abundance: NA
CDR3nt: TGCGCCAGCAGCTTCCCGACAAATCCGAACACCGGGGAGCTGTTTTTT
CDR3aa: CASSFPTNPNTGELFF

d_gene: NA
v_gene: TRBV15
j_gene: TRBJ2-4
abundance: NA
CDR3nt: TGTGCCACCAGCAGAGGGGGGGACTTTCTCGACATTCAGTACTTC
CDR3aa: CATSRGGDFLDIQYF

d_gene: NA
v_gene: TRBV6-5
j_gene: TRBJ2-5
abundance: NA
CDR3nt: TGTGCCAGCAGTGGGGGTTGGGGGGAAGGCACCCAGTACTTC
CDR3aa: CASSGGWGEGTQYF

d_gene: TRBD1
v_gene: TRBV2
j_gene: TRBJ2-7
abundance: NA
CDR3nt: TGTGCCAGCAGCGACAGGGGGCGGTACGAGCAGTACTTC
CDR3aa: CASSDRGRYEQYF

d_gene: NA
v_gene: TRBV11-3
j_gene: TRBJ1-1
abundance: few
CDR3nt: TGTGCCAGCAGCTTACGGGGGAACACTGAAGCTTTCTTT
CDR3aa: CASSLRGNTEAFF

d_gene: NA
v_gene: TRBV27
j_gene: TRBJ2-5
abundance: NA
CDR3nt: TGTGCCAGCAGTTTATGGGGCTACCAAGAGACCCAGTACTTC
CDR3aa: CASSLWGYQETQYF

d_gene: TRBD2
v_gene: TRBV30
j_gene: TRBJ2-7
abundance: NA
CDR3nt: TGTGCCTGGAGTCCGCTGAGCTGGGGGGGATCCTACGAGCAGTACTTC
CDR3aa: CAWSPLSWGGSYEQYF

d_gene: TRBD1
v_gene: TRBV19
j_gene: TRBJ1-5
abundance: NA
CDR3nt: TGTGCCAGTAGTACCCGGGACAGGGGTTGGAATCAGCCCCAGCATTTT
CDR3aa: CASSTRDRGWNQPQHF

d_gene: NA
v_gene: TRBV27
j_gene: TRBJ2-2
abundance: NA
CDR3nt: TGTGCCAGCACGAGGGCCCGAAACATCGGGGAGCTGTTTTTT
CDR3aa: CASTRARNIGELFF

d_gene: TRBD1
v_gene: TRBV18
j_gene: TRBJ1-2
abundance: NA
CDR3nt: TGTGCCAGCTCACCCGCGACAGGGGCTAACTATGGCTACACCTTC
CDR3aa: CASSPATGANYGYTF

d_gene: TRBD1
v_gene: TRBV4-1
j_gene: TRBJ2-1
abundance: NA
CDR3nt: TGCGCCAGCAGCCAAGGGCTCTCCGGGACAGGGTACAATGAGCAGTTCTTC
CDR3aa: CASSQGLSGTGYNEQFF

d_gene: TRBD2
v_gene: TRBV4-1
j_gene: TRBJ2-1
abundance: NA
CDR3nt: TGCGCCAGCAGCCCCACGAGATTAGCGGGAGGGCACATCAATGAGCAGTTCTTC
CDR3aa: CASSPTRLAGGHINEQFF

d_gene: TRBD1
v_gene: TRBV7-9
j_gene: TRBJ2-3
abundance: once
CDR3nt: TGTGCCAGCAGCCGCCGGACAGGGCCCACAGATACGCAGTATTTT
CDR3aa: CASSRRTGPTDTQYF

d_gene: NA
v_gene: TRBV6-1
j_gene: TRBJ2-1
abundance: NA
CDR3nt: TGTGCCAGCAGTCCGGTCGGCGGGTACAATGAGCAGTTCTTC
CDR3aa: CASSPVGGYNEQFF

d_gene: NA
v_gene: TRBV4-2
j_gene: TRBJ2-6
abundance: NA
CDR3nt: TGTGCCAGCAGCCAGTACTTCAGGGGACCCTCTGGGGCCAACGTCCTGACTTTC
CDR3aa: CASSQYFRGPSGANVLTF

d_gene: NA
v_gene: TRBV5-4
j_gene: TRBJ2-3
abundance: NA
CDR3nt: TGTGCCAGCAGCTTGGGGACTCGATCCTCTCGAGATACGCAGTATTTT
CDR3aa: CASSLGTRSSRDTQYF

d_gene: NA
v_gene: TRBV6-1
j_gene: TRBJ1-3
abundance: NA
CDR3nt: TGTGCCAGCAGTGAGATAGAAGGCGGCACCATATATTTT
CDR3aa: CASSEIEGGTIYF

d_gene: TRBD1
v_gene: TRBV7-2
j_gene: TRBJ1-1
abundance: NA
CDR3nt: TGTGCCAGCAGCCAAGACAGGGCCAGGAACACTGAAGCTTTCTTT
CDR3aa: CASSQDRARNTEAFF

d_gene: NA
v_gene: TRBV4-3
j_gene: TRBJ2-5
abundance: few
CDR3nt: TGCGCCAGCAGACTCGGAGAGACCCAGTACTTC
CDR3aa: CASRLGETQYF

d_gene: NA
v_gene: TRBV6-5
j_gene: TRBJ1-4
abundance: NA
CDR3nt: TGTGCCAGCAGTTCCAGGGGATTTGCAACTAATGAAAAACTGTTTTTT
CDR3aa: CASSSRGFATNEKLFF

d_gene: NA
v_gene: TRBV2
j_gene: TRBJ2-4
abundance: NA
CDR3nt: TGTGCCAGCAGTAAGGGATGGGGACTGGGGGGCATTCAGTACTTC
CDR3aa: CASSKGWGLGGIQYF

d_gene: NA
v_gene: TRBV11-3
j_gene: TRBJ2-7
abundance: NA
CDR3nt: TGTGCCAGCAGCCCAGACGGGAGCACCTACGAGCAGTACTTC
CDR3aa: CASSPDGSTYEQYF

d_gene: NA
v_gene: TRBV30
j_gene: TRBJ2-3
abundance: NA
CDR3nt: TGTGCCTGGAGTTCAGTAGAGGGCCGGACAGATACGCAGTATTTT
CDR3aa: CAWSSVEGRTDTQYF

d_gene: TRBD1
v_gene: TRBV5-1
j_gene: TRBJ1-4
abundance: NA
CDR3nt: TGCGCCAGCAGCTTGGTGGAGACAGGGGCTGAAAAACTGTTTTTT
CDR3aa: CASSLVETGAEKLFF

d_gene: NA
v_gene: TRBV5-4
j_gene: TRBJ2-1
abundance: NA
CDR3nt: TGTGCCAGCAGCTTGGATATCGGGGGTAGCTCCTACAATGAGCAGTTCTTC
CDR3aa: CASSLDIGGSSYNEQFF

d_gene: TRBD1
v_gene: TRBV27
j_gene: TRBJ1-5
abundance: NA
CDR3nt: TGTGCCAGCGGCTCCTGGCAAGGACAGGGACTCAATCAGCCCCAGCATTTT
CDR3aa: CASGSWQGQGLNQPQHF

d_gene: TRBD2
v_gene: TRBV15
j_gene: TRBJ2-2
abundance: NA
CDR3nt: TGTGCCACCAGCGAGCGGGGCGGCGGGGAGCTGTTTTTT
CDR3aa: CATSERGGGELFF

d_gene: NA
v_gene: TRBV7-9
j_gene: TRBJ1-3
abundance: once
CDR3nt: TGTGCCAGCAGCTCGGACATACTGAGCTCTGGAAACACCATATATTTT
CDR3aa: CASSSDILSSGNTIYF

d_gene: NA
v_gene: TRBV28
j_gene: TRBJ1-2
abundance: NA
CDR3nt: TGTGCCAGCAGTTTGTACAGCTCCCTCAGTAGCTACACCTTC
CDR3aa: CASSLYSSLSSYTF

d_gene: NA
v_gene: TRBV7-2
j_gene: TRBJ1-2
abundance: NA
CDR3nt: TGTGCCAGCAGCTTCGGCGGGTATGGCTACACCTTC
CDR3aa: CASSFGGYGYTF

d_gene: NA
v_gene: TRBV11-1
j_gene: TRBJ2-1
abundance: NA
CDR3nt: TGTGCCAGCAGTTCCGGACAAGGAGCAAACAATGAGCAGTTCTTC
CDR3aa: CASSSGQGANNEQFF

d_gene: TRBD2
v_gene: TRBV19
j_gene: TRBJ2-7
abundance: NA
CDR3nt: TGTGCCAGTAGTCGACGGGGGGCGGGAGGAACCTACGAGCAGTACTTC
CDR3aa: CASSRRGAGGTYEQYF

d_gene: NA
v_gene: TRBV28
j_gene: TRBJ1-6
abundance: NA
CDR3nt: TGTGCCAGCAGGAGCGGGGCGGCCCAACTTTATAATTCACCCCTCCACTTT
CDR3aa: CASRSGAAQLYNSPLHF

d_gene: TRBD1
v_gene: TRBV28
j_gene: TRBJ2-7
abundance: NA
CDR3nt: TGTGCCAGCAGAAGGACAGGGCCCACCTACGAGCAGTACTTC
CDR3aa: CASRRTGPTYEQYF

d_gene: TRBD1
v_gene: TRBV28
j_gene: TRBJ2-7
abundance: once
CDR3nt: TGTGCCAGCAGCCCGTCGAGGACAGGGACCTACGAGCAGTACTTC
CDR3aa: CASSPSRTGTYEQYF

d_gene: TRBD2
v_gene: TRBV4-2
j_gene: TRBJ2-5
abundance: NA
CDR3nt: TGTGCCAGCAGCCAAGAGGGAGTGGCGGGAGGGATCCAAGAGACCCAGTACTTC
CDR3aa: CASSQEGVAGGIQETQYF

d_gene: TRBD2
v_gene: TRBV4-1
j_gene: TRBJ2-2
abundance: NA
CDR3nt: TGCGCCAGCAGCCAAGCACTAGCGGGGGGCGCGAACACCGGGGAGCTGTTTTTT
CDR3aa: CASSQALAGGANTGELFF

d_gene: NA
v_gene: TRBV10-3
j_gene: TRBJ2-7
abundance: NA
CDR3nt: TGTGCCATCGGCGCGGAGCCTTACGAGCAGTACTTC
CDR3aa: CAIGAEPYEQYF

d_gene: NA
v_gene: TRBV5-4
j_gene: TRBJ2-5
abundance: NA
CDR3nt: TGTGCCAGCAGCTTTGGGGGGGCTCTAGGGGAGACCCAGTACTTC
CDR3aa: CASSFGGALGETQYF

d_gene: NA
v_gene: TRBV29-1
j_gene: TRBJ1-2
abundance: NA
CDR3nt: TGCAGCTCAATGGGGGGGAACTATGGCTACACCTTC
CDR3aa: CSSMGGNYGYTF

d_gene: NA
v_gene: TRBV30
j_gene: TRBJ1-1
abundance: NA
CDR3nt: TGTGCCTGGAGTGTGGGGGGGCTGGAAGCTTTCTTT
CDR3aa: CAWSVGGLEAFF

d_gene: TRBD1
v_gene: TRBV29-1
j_gene: TRBJ2-7
abundance: few
CDR3nt: TGCAGCGTCCGGACAGGGGCCCTACCGGAAGGGCAGTACTTC
CDR3aa: CSVRTGALPEGQYF

d_gene: TRBD1
v_gene: TRBV27
j_gene: TRBJ2-7
abundance: NA
CDR3nt: TGTGCCAGCACTGCATTTACAGGGGGGTCCTACGAGCAGTACTTC
CDR3aa: CASTAFTGGSYEQYF

d_gene: NA
v_gene: TRBV23-1
j_gene: TRBJ1-5
abundance: NA
CDR3nt: TGCGCCAGCAGCCCAAATGGACAGCCAAGGAATCAGCCCCAGCATTTT
CDR3aa: CASSPNGQPRNQPQHF

d_gene: NA
v_gene: TRBV5-4
j_gene: TRBJ2-7
abundance: NA
CDR3nt: TGTGCCAGCAGCCCGCAGGTTACGGCGGGTCCCTCCGGCGAGCAGTACTTC
CDR3aa: CASSPQVTAGPSGEQYF

d_gene: NA
v_gene: TRBV5-5
j_gene: TRBJ2-5
abundance: NA
CDR3nt: TGTGCCAGCAGCTTTGGGGGGGAGACCCAGTACTTC
CDR3aa: CASSFGGETQYF

d_gene: NA
v_gene: TRBV19
j_gene: TRBJ2-3
abundance: NA
CDR3nt: TGTGCCAGTATGGCCAAGACAGATACGCAGTATTTT
CDR3aa: CASMAKTDTQYF

d_gene: TRBD1
v_gene: TRBV5-5
j_gene: TRBJ2-7
abundance: NA
CDR3nt: TGTGCCAGCAGCCGGGACAGCCTTAGCTCCTACGAGCAGTACTTC
CDR3aa: CASSRDSLSSYEQYF

d_gene: TRBD1
v_gene: TRBV7-6
j_gene: TRBJ2-7
abundance: NA
CDR3nt: TGTGCCAGCAGCTTCACGACAGGGACCTACGAGCAGTACTTC
CDR3aa: CASSFTTGTYEQYF

d_gene: NA
v_gene: TRBV5-4
j_gene: TRBJ1-4
abundance: few
CDR3nt: TGTGCCAGCAGCTTGGCCGGGTCTCGGGAACTGTTTTTT
CDR3aa: CASSLAGSRELFF

d_gene: TRBD2
v_gene: TRBV11-3
j_gene: TRBJ2-7
abundance: NA
CDR3nt: TGTGCCAGCAGCCCTTCTGATCCTAGCGGTTCCTACGAGCAGTACTTC
CDR3aa: CASSPSDPSGSYEQYF

d_gene: NA
v_gene: TRBV19
j_gene: TRBJ2-2
abundance: few
CDR3nt: TGTGCCAGTAGCCGGGACTACACCGGGGAGCTGTTTTTT
CDR3aa: CASSRDYTGELFF

d_gene: NA
v_gene: TRBV6-4
j_gene: TRBJ2-5
abundance: NA
CDR3nt: TGTGCCAGCAGTGACTCGAGGGACTCCCTATTGCCCTACCAAGAGACCCAGTACTTC
CDR3aa: CASSDSRDSLLPYQETQYF